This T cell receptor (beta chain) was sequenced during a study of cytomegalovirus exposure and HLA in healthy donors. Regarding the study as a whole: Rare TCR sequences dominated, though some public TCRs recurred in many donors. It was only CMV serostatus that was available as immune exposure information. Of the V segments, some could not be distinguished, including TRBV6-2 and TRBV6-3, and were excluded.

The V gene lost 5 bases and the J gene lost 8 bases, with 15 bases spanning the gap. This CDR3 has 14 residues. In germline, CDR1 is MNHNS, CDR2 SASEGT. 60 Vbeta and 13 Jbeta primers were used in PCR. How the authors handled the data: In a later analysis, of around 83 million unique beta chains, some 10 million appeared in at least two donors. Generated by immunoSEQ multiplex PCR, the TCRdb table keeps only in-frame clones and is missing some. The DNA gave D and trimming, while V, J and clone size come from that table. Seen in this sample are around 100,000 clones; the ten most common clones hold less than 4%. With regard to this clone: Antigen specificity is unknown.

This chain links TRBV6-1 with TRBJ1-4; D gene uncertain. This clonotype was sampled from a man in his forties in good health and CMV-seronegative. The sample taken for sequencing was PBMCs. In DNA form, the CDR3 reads TGTGCCAGCAGTTCGGCTGAAAGCGGAGAAAAACTGTTTTTT. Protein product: CASSSAESGEKLFF.